These 5 T cell receptor beta chains were sequenced from one sample in a study of post-analysis software for immune sequencing data. Overall study results and limits: In patients, five or six TRBV segments were more frequent than in controls, with TRBV5-6, TRBV5-1 and TRBV20-1 among them.

Their recognized antigens are unknown. Unique molecular identifiers were carried by the TCR beta cDNA libraries. One entry per CDR3 protein results from TCRdb running MiXCR on the PCR reads. The sample yields roughly 430,000 distinct CDR3 sequences, approximately 37% seen once. Sequencing was done on a sample of blood. The receptors were gathered from a girl aged 2 to 10 with multiple sclerosis.

This sequence joins TRBV3-1 and TRBJ2-1; TRBD2 matches 10 bases. The CDR3 consists of 16 residues. Germline trimming cut 1 base from V and 10 bases from J; bases unmatched to any gene: 10. The germline V gene encodes CDR1 LGHDT and CDR2 YNNKEL (reference sequence). The CDR3 region has the DNA TGTGCCAGCAGCCAAGTTGCGCTAGCGGGGGTGGTCGAGCAGTTCTTC. It translates to CASSQVALAGVVEQFF.

The CDR3 here is CSARVQVSTEAFF. The CDR3 DNA is TGCAGTGCTAGAGTTCAGGTCAGCACTGAAGCTTTCTTT. This sequence joins TRBV20-1 and TRBJ1-1; D is ambiguous. Germline V gene data show CDR1 as DFQATT and CDR2 as SNEGSKA (reference sequence). Trimming took off 1 base at V and 4 bases at J, with 10 bases between the two ends. CDR3 length: 13 amino acids.

CDR3 protein: CASSFRGGNEQFF. In DNA, the CDR3 is TGTGCCAGCAGCTTCCGTGGGGGGAATGAGCAGTTCTTC. The chain couples TRBV7-9 to TRBJ2-1, with D tentatively TRBD2 (6 bases). Germline CDR1 SEHNR, CDR2 FQNEAQ (reference sequence). V was shortened by 3 bases and J by 7 bases, with 10 bases between the two germline ends. The CDR3 runs to 13 residues.

J is TRBJ2-5 and V is TRBV28, with D perhaps being TRBD1 or TRBD2 (6 bases each). The CDR3 runs to 19 residues. The V and J ends lost 5 bases and 2 bases respectively, with 27 bases between them. CDR1 and CDR2 from the germline V gene are MDHEN and SYDVKM. CDR3 DNA sequence: TGTGCCAGCAGTCCCTACTGGGGGGCGGGTGAAATCAGGCAAGAGACCCAGTACTTC. It encodes CASSPYWGAGEIRQETQYF.

This clonotype appeared a few times. The V gene is TRBV5-1, the J gene TRBJ2-6; 8 nucleotides align to TRBD1. The V and J ends lost 3 bases and 0 bases, in that order; junction bases with no gene match: 5. Germline-derived CDR1 and CDR2 are SGHRS and YFSETQ. The CDR3 is 17 amino acids. The CDR3 nucleotides read TGCGCCAGCAGCTCAGGACAGGGCTTCTCTGGGGCCAACGTCCTGACTTTC. As protein: CASSSGQGFSGANVLTF.